The TCR beta chain described here comes from a study of T cells expressing NK-cell markers. Overall study context: Obtained from sorted CD3+CD56+NKG2C+, CD3+CD56+NKG2C- and CD3+CD56-NKG2C+ T cells were the TCR beta repertoires.

TCRdb reanalyzed the 5' RACE reads, giving one entry per CDR3 protein sequence and no DNA. The listing records 440,000 or so distinct CDR3 sequences. Germline-derived CDR1 and CDR2 are DFQATT and SNEGSKA (reference sequence). This CDR3 is 14 amino acids long. The V call is TRBV20-1, the J call TRBJ2-3; as DNA is missing, the TRBD2 call by TCRdb cannot be tested. The receptor was derived from a woman between 18 and 69 years old in good health. Sequences were obtained from blood T cells: a sorted CD56 or NKG2C T cell subset, CD4+ or CD8+ T cells, or bulk PBMC T cells (not recorded which). CDR3 protein: CSAMGLAGFDTQYF.